A selection of T cell receptor beta chains follows, all from one sample in a study of T-cell memory formation after mild COVID-19. TCRdb re-analysed the 5' RACE reads in MiXCR, keeping a single row per CDR3 protein. The table shows under 300,000 distinct CDR3 sequences, with about 17% occurring only once. The sequenced sample consisted of PBMCs or a T cell subset sorted from them (not recorded which). These receptor sequences come from a man aged 18 to 30 who had mild COVID-19 (a few samples of this study predate the infection). Cell type and time point are not known. The CDR3 runs from the conserved cysteine through the conserved F or W. The D gene is left open where the match is weak.

len	j_gene	d_gene	v_gene	CDR3aa
13	TRBJ2-5	NA	TRBV6-5	CASTWGLAETQYF
13	TRBJ2-7	NA	TRBV3-1	CASSRTESLEQYF
14	TRBJ1-2	NA	TRBV4-3	CASSQETRNYGYTF
13	TRBJ2-5	NA	TRBV7-9	CASSPIPRETQYF
16	TRBJ2-1	NA	TRBV5-1	CASSYEGLTDANEQFF
16	TRBJ2-1	NA	TRBV3-1	CASSQDLGVPFNEQFF
15	TRBJ1-5	NA	TRBV7-8	CASSPGRGKGQPQHF
15	TRBJ1-2	NA	TRBV21-1	CASSKRGGANYGYTF
14	TRBJ2-1	NA	TRBV4-2	CASSLATGGDEQFF
14	TRBJ1-1	NA	TRBV4-3	CASSQDPGDTEAFF
15	TRBJ2-7	NA	TRBV19	CASNHGRDTSYEQYF
15	TRBJ2-5	NA	TRBV18	CASSLYDGPQETQYF
15	TRBJ2-5	NA	TRBV5-6	CASSLEAPGRETQYF
14	TRBJ2-5	TRBD2	TRBV9	CASSDGTSGQTQYF
10	TRBJ2-5	NA	TRBV2	CVSRGGTQYF
16	TRBJ2-1	NA	TRBV4-1	CASSRGGVAGYNEQFF
16	TRBJ2-1	NA	TRBV3-1	CASSQDLGVRRNEQFF
16	TRBJ1-5	TRBD1	TRBV3-1	CASSQDGGGTDQPQHF
14	TRBJ2-7	NA	TRBV6-1	CASSPGLQAIEQYF
15	TRBJ1-1	NA	TRBV6-2/TRBV6-3	CASRVWEQTNTEAFF
13	TRBJ1-4	NA	TRBV29-1	CSVIAEGNPKLFF
15	TRBJ2-3	TRBD2	TRBV20-1	CSARDPLAGGDTQYF
14	TRBJ2-4	NA	TRBV7-9	CASSLTAGKNIQYF
14	TRBJ2-3	TRBD1	TRBV5-1	CASSYLQGADTQYF
13	TRBJ2-3	TRBD2	TRBV20-1	CSAAGTSGDTQYF
14	TRBJ2-5	NA	TRBV5-1	CASSNKDRQETQYF